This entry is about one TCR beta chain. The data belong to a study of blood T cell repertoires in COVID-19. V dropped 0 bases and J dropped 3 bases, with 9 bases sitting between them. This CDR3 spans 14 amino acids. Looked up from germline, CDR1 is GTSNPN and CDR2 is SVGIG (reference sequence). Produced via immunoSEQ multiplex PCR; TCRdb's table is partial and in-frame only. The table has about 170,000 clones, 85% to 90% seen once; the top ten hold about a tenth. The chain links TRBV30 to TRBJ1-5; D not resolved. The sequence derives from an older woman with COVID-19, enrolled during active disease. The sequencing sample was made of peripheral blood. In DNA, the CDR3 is TGTGCCTGGAGTGTTGGTCAGAACAATCAGCCCCAGCATTTT. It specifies CAWSVGQNNQPQHF.